Listed below are T cell receptor beta chains from one sample, sequenced in a study of Ad26.COV2.S vaccination and SARS-CoV-2 variants. Measured with immunoSEQ multiplex PCR; TCRdb has only the in-frame clones, and not every one. The sample carries around 320,000 clones, around 90% recorded once. The sample here was peripheral blood, taken in a trial of Ad26.COV2.S vaccine versus placebo. The receptors were gathered from a person aged 18 to 59 who received the Ad26.COV2.S COVID-19 vaccine or a placebo. Both conserved end residues are part of each CDR3. D genes are given only for firm matches. Not every row has a clone size; where given, it reads once, few, many or a size class.

J: TRBJ2-3
V: TRBV11-1
D: NA
size: NA
CDR3: CASSLLGDTQYF
DNA: TGTGCCAGCAGTCTCCTCGGTGATACGCAGTATTTT

J: TRBJ2-2
V: TRBV7-9
D: TRBD1
size: NA
CDR3: CASSSTGGGYPHSTGELFF
DNA: TGTGCCAGCAGCTCGACAGGGGGCGGATATCCGCATAGCACCGGGGAGCTGTTTTTT

J: TRBJ1-1
V: TRBV7-3
D: NA
size: NA
CDR3: CASSFTESTEAFF
DNA: TGTGCCAGCAGCTTTACCGAAAGCACTGAAGCTTTCTTT

J: TRBJ2-1
V: TRBV2
D: NA
size: once
CDR3: CASTYYNEQFF
DNA: TGTGCCAGCACTTACTACAATGAGCAGTTCTTC

J: TRBJ2-3
V: TRBV7-2
D: TRBD2
size: NA
CDR3: CASSLVVTGGKTDTQYF
DNA: TGTGCCAGCAGCTTAGTAGTGACGGGGGGGAAGACAGATACGCAGTATTTT

J: TRBJ2-4
V: TRBV6-6
D: TRBD1
size: NA
CDR3: CASRGTGRTEGNIQYF
DNA: TGTGCCAGCAGGGGGACAGGTCGGACCGAAGGGAACATTCAGTACTTC

J: TRBJ1-1
V: TRBV15
D: TRBD1
size: NA
CDR3: CATSRRTGRPEAFF
DNA: TGTGCCACCAGCAGGAGGACAGGGAGGCCTGAAGCTTTCTTT

J: TRBJ2-3
V: TRBV4-3
D: TRBD2
size: NA
CDR3: CASSQAATSGGSTDTQYF
DNA: TGCGCCAGCAGCCAAGCAGCGACTAGCGGGGGGAGCACAGATACGCAGTATTTT

J: TRBJ2-7
V: TRBV7-2
D: NA
size: NA
CDR3: CASSLVADITYEQYF
DNA: TGTGCCAGCAGCTTAGTGGCGGATATAACCTACGAGCAGTACTTC

J: TRBJ1-5
V: TRBV15
D: NA
size: once
CDR3: CATSRDLGGHQPQHF
DNA: TGTGCCACCAGCAGAGATTTGGGGGGCCATCAGCCCCAGCATTTT

J: TRBJ1-4
V: TRBV19
D: NA
size: NA
CDR3: CASRADINEKLFF
DNA: TGTGCCAGTCGGGCAGATATTAATGAAAAACTGTTTTTT

J: TRBJ1-6
V: TRBV12-3/TRBV12-4
D: TRBD1
size: NA
CDR3: CASSLAGQSPLHF
DNA: TGTGCCAGCAGTCTCGCGGGACAGTCACCCCTCCACTTT

J: TRBJ2-2
V: TRBV19
D: NA
size: NA
CDR3: CASSMVTGELFF
DNA: TGTGCCAGTAGTATGGTTACCGGGGAGCTGTTTTTT

J: TRBJ1-1
V: TRBV29-1
D: TRBD1
size: NA
CDR3: CSALTGGDAEAFF
DNA: TGCAGCGCCCTGACAGGGGGTGATGCTGAAGCTTTCTTT